Listed below are T cell receptor beta chains from one sample, sequenced in a study of T cells after yellow fever vaccination. TCRdb itself ran the 5' RACE reads through MiXCR, one entry per CDR3 protein. Among nearly 300,000 distinct CDR3 sequences listed, about 10% were seen once. The input for sequencing was CD4+ T cells sorted from PBMCs, taken 5 days after the yellow fever booster vaccination. These receptors were collected from a man younger than 35 who received the YFV17D yellow fever vaccine. The CDR3 runs from the conserved cysteine through the conserved F or W. Fields, in order: V gene, J gene, D gene, clone size, CDR3 length, CDR3 protein. D genes are given only for firm matches. Clone size is stated in some rows and not others, as once, few, many or a class when expanded.

TRBV20-1,TRBJ2-1,TRBD1,many,14,CSAQTGGNYNEQFF
TRBV7-3,TRBJ2-1,TRBD2,NA,15,CASSPTSGDYNEQFF
TRBV6-5,TRBJ1-2,TRBD1,many,11,CASGQGHGYTF
TRBV7-8,TRBJ1-6,NA,few,14,CASSSGGGNSPLHF
TRBV7-3,TRBJ2-5,NA,NA,14,CASSLGGFAETQYF
TRBV7-8,TRBJ2-7,NA,many,12,CASGGGLDEQYF
TRBV25-1,TRBJ1-5,NA,few,15,CASSESLGSNQPQHF
TRBV19,TRBJ2-5,TRBD2,NA,16,CASSISGTSGAETQYF
TRBV9,TRBJ2-2,TRBD2,many,20,CASSPSPLAGGGWRTGELFF
TRBV29-1,TRBJ2-3,TRBD2,NA,15,CSVVWAGGSTVTQYF
TRBV6-1,TRBJ2-2,NA,few,16,CASRPLAGRYTGELFF
TRBV4-3,TRBJ1-3,NA,few,13,CASGARLGNTIYF
TRBV7-9,TRBJ2-7,NA,NA,11,CASSLGIEQYF
TRBV5-1,TRBJ2-5,NA,NA,15,CASSVAGRGPETQYF
TRBV7-9,TRBJ1-5,NA,many,13,CASSQDGAQPQHF
TRBV20-1,TRBJ2-5,NA,few,14,CSATQGGYGETQYF
TRBV20-1,TRBJ1-1,TRBD1,few,13,CSARQGVVTEAFF
TRBV20-1,TRBJ2-4,NA,few,15,CSARGEVGVSGIQYF
TRBV27,TRBJ2-1,TRBD1,NA,19,CASSLFTRTGTGATNEQFF
TRBV18,TRBJ2-4,NA,NA,14,CASSSRPGVNIQYF
TRBV24-1,TRBJ2-3,NA,NA,14,CATSDQNLPGTQYF
TRBV20-1,TRBJ1-2,NA,NA,15,CSASSKNRENYGYTF
TRBV5-1,TRBJ1-2,TRBD1,NA,15,CASSSGPGQGFGYTF
TRBV5-5,TRBJ1-6,NA,many,14,CASSPGTWDSPLHF
TRBV7-3,TRBJ1-1,NA,NA,13,CASRFSWDTEAFF
TRBV2,TRBJ2-1,TRBD2,NA,13,CARSRVAGAEQFF
TRBV4-3,TRBJ1-2,NA,many,15,CASSPLGGHDYGYTF
TRBV18,TRBJ2-5,NA,few,13,CASSLRETETQYF
TRBV5-4,TRBJ1-6,NA,few,16,CASSLVSGFGDSPLHF
TRBV20-1,TRBJ1-2,TRBD1,NA,17,CSARDHQGTGRVYGYTF